This TCR beta chain was identified during a study of T cells after yellow fever vaccination. This clonotype was seen many times. TCRdb reprocessed the 5' RACE reads via MiXCR and lists one record per CDR3 protein. Among some 200,000 distinct CDR3 sequences listed, 2.5% to 3.5% were seen once. V lost 0 bases, J lost 5 bases, and 7 bases lay in between. Germline V gene lookup returns CDR1 SNHLY and CDR2 FYNNEI. The CDR3 sequence is 14 residues long. The rearrangement joins TRBV2 to TRBJ2-2; tentative D call: TRBD2 (5 bases). The sample consisted of CD4+ T cells sorted from PBMCs, taken 10 days after the yellow fever booster vaccination. This receptor was identified in a man aged 18 to 35 who received the YFV17D yellow fever vaccine. DNA for the CDR3: TGTGCCAGCAGTGAAGCCGGGGTTACCGGGGAGCTGTTTTTT. Encoded protein: CASSEAGVTGELFF.